This is a list of T cell receptor beta chains from one sample in a study of cytomegalovirus exposure and HLA in healthy donors. Measured with immunoSEQ multiplex PCR; TCRdb has only the in-frame clones, and not every one. The sample holds approximately 170,000 clones. The sequencing input was PBMCs. The receptors stem from a woman between 18 and 29 years old in good health and CMV-seropositive. Both conserved end residues are part of each CDR3.

V	J	CDR3
TRBV2	TRBJ2-7	CASSESRDLKQYF
TRBV27	TRBJ2-2	CASSLEADATGELFF
TRBV6-5	.	CASFKLRDSSYEQYF
TRBV5-1	TRBJ2-7	CASSLVVGGTSYEQYF
TRBV19	TRBJ2-2	CASRVGQGNTGELFF
TRBV5-6	TRBJ2-5	CASSLAGTGLETQYF
TRBV2	TRBJ2-5	CASTATGQETQYF
TRBV11-3	TRBJ2-5	CASSRGEGQETQYF
TRBV7-8	TRBJ2-2	CASSSGGGNTGELFF
TRBV27	TRBJ1-5	CASSSGQGIGNQPQHF
TRBV30	.	CAWSVQSGAPYEQYF
TRBV4-2	TRBJ1-1	CASSQEQGGASEAFF
TRBV7-8	TRBJ2-3	CASSLEPGYTQYF
TRBV30	TRBJ2-7	CAWSAAGGYEQYF
TRBV18	TRBJ1-1	CASSEQRLTGAVVRNTEAFF
TRBV9	TRBJ2-3	CASSVASSGLTDTQYF
TRBV25-1	TRBJ1-1	CASKFGGTEAFF
TRBV30	TRBJ1-5	CAWSSGSGNQPQHF
TRBV2	TRBJ1-2	CASKLRDNSLRDGYTF
TRBV5-3	TRBJ2-1	CARSYEREVRFF
TRBV30	TRBJ2-5	CAWSWPSGSVETQYF
TRBV6-1	TRBJ2-4	CASSEERTSGIRRDIQYF
TRBV7-2	TRBJ2-7	CASSLERFAYEQYF
TRBV29-1	TRBJ1-5	CSLKGQGAPQPQHF
TRBV7-8	TRBJ1-2	CASTKMWGVDGYTF
TRBV7-8	TRBJ2-7	CASSFNRGDEQYF
TRBV14	TRBJ2-2	CASRRQGTGELFF
TRBV6-5	.	CASWRFGRHEQYF
TRBV4-1	TRBJ2-5	CASSQGQGVLMGETQYF
TRBV25-1	TRBJ1-2	CASSRRGLSSGYTF
TRBV27	TRBJ1-1	CASSSVISGEAFF
TRBV11-2	TRBJ2-7	CASSLDLIGVYEQYF
TRBV11-2	TRBJ1-2	CASSLGTGIDYGYTF
TRBV5-1	TRBJ1-1	CASSQDRGYSTEAFF
TRBV15	TRBJ2-7	CATSQGGIPYEQYF
TRBV2	TRBJ2-2	CASSEEGAGPGELFF
TRBV6-1	TRBJ2-7	CASSENVPSGGTYEQYF
TRBV7-2	TRBJ2-1	CASEEAGYYNEQFF
TRBV2	TRBJ1-4	CASSVIWGGNEKLFF
TRBV4-1	TRBJ2-2	CASSQTVTGELFF
TRBV4-1	TRBJ1-2	CASSQDPVTGSNYGYTF
TRBV6-6	TRBJ2-1	CASRAFGGQGANEQFF
TRBV18	TRBJ2-5	CASSSVYLNVETQYF
TRBV18	TRBJ2-7	CASSPAGPEQYF
TRBV28	TRBJ2-7	CASSLQGTLFHSEQYF
TRBV7-9	TRBJ2-7	CASSPGTGSYEQYF
TRBV6-6	TRBJ1-1	CASSYLQLNTEAFF
TRBV2	TRBJ1-5	CASRKGRDQPQHF
TRBV6-1	TRBJ1-3	CASNRLSLAGNTIYF